This T cell receptor (beta chain) appears in the sequencing data of a study of T cells expressing NK-cell markers. Across the whole study: Repertoires of TCR beta were obtained from T cells sorted as CD3+CD56+NKG2C+, CD3+CD56+NKG2C- and CD3+CD56-NKG2C+.

Following a re-call of the 5' RACE reads, TCRdb has one entry per CDR3 protein and lacks DNA. The ten most abundant clones cover approximately 18% of a sample with roughly 160,000 distinct CDR3 sequences. The CDR3 totals 14 residues. From germline, CDR1 is DFQATT and CDR2 SNEGSKA (reference sequence). The source of this sequence is a woman aged 18 to 75 in good health. The sequenced material came from blood T cells: a sorted CD56 or NKG2C T cell subset, CD4+ or CD8+ T cells, or bulk PBMC T cells (not recorded which). This chain connects TRBV20-1 to TRBJ1-2. The CDR3 loop is CSARDLTLNYGYTF.